One and the same sample provided the 13 T cell receptor beta chains below, sequenced in a study of blood T cell repertoires in COVID-19. Sequencing was performed with immunoSEQ multiplex PCR; in TCRdb, only in-frame clones are kept and a portion is missing. The sample includes fewer than 400,000 clones, 87% of them seen just once. The sequenced material came from PBMCs or T cells enriched from blood (not recorded which). The receptors shown here come from a woman aged 45-60 years who had recovered from COVID-19.

This chain connects TRBV27 to TRBJ1-6; D not resolved. CDR1 is MNHEY and CDR2 is SMNVEV in the germline V gene (reference sequence). CDR3 length: 12 residues. Deletions cut 3 bases from V and 7 bases from J, with 4 bases between. CDR3 loop: CASSFSNSPLHF. The CDR3 bases are TGTGCCAGCAGTTTTTCAAATTCACCCCTCCACTTT.

This rearrangement joins TRBV7-9 to TRBJ1-6, with TRBD1 identical over 9 bases. Germline V CDR1 and CDR2: SEHNR, FQNEAQ (reference sequence). This CDR3 has 13 amino acids. V shed 6 bases, J shed 10 bases, and the junction held 4 bases outside the gene matches. The CDR3 here is CASSFTGGSPLHF. Written as DNA, the CDR3 is TGTGCCAGCAGTTTCACAGGGGGCTCACCCCTCCACTTT.

The chain combines TRBV2 with TRBJ1-6, with D possibly matching TRBD1 (6 bases). The V gene's germline CDR1 is SNHLY and CDR2 FYNNEI. The CDR3 loop spans 13 amino acids. The V gene lost 10 bases and the J gene lost 7 bases, with 14 bases spanning the gap. CDR3 residues: CATRQETNSPLHF. The CDR3 bases are TGTGCCACCAGACAGGAGACCAATTCACCCCTCCACTTT.

This clone has more than one count but fewer than ten. The V and J genes are TRBV28 and TRBJ1-2; weak D call: TRBD1 (5 bases). This CDR3 has 12 residues. Germline values: CDR1 MDHEN, CDR2 SYDVKM. Trimming shortened V by 4 bases and J by 2 bases, and 5 bases separated the two germline ends. CDR3 sequence reads: CASSSGNYGYTF. CDR3 sequence (DNA): TGTGCCAGCAGTTCAGGGAACTATGGCTACACCTTC.

The J gene is TRBJ2-3, the V gene TRBV29-1, with 8 bases identical to TRBD2. Trimming at V came to 7 bases and at J to 4 bases, leaving 7 bases not matched to a gene. CDR1 and CDR2 (germline): SQVTM, ANQGSEA. The CDR3 is 13 residues long. The CDR3 sequence is CSGLRGGPDTQYF. CDR3 sequence (DNA): TGCAGCGGTTTGCGCGGGGGGCCAGATACGCAGTATTTT.

The chain is built from TRBV18 and TRBJ1-2; perhaps TRBD1 as D (5 bases). The length of the CDR3 is 13 residues. Trimming removed 4 bases from V and 4 bases from J, with 10 bases in between. Germline CDR1 reads KGHSH; CDR2 reads LQKENI. For the CDR3, the DNA is TGTGCCAGCTCACTTCAGGGCTCCTATGGCTACACCTTC. Encoded protein: CASSLQGSYGYTF.

The chain links TRBV10-3 to TRBJ2-1; D might be TRBD1 (5 bases). The V end lost 0 bases, the J end lost 6 bases, and 9 bases lay between the germline ends. The CDR3 has 14 amino acids. Germline V gene sequence: CDR1 ENHRY, CDR2 SYGVKD. CDR3 bases: TGTGCCATCAGTGAGTCAGGACAAATCAATGAGCAGTTCTTC. Protein sequence: CAISESGQINEQFF.

The chain employs TRBV7-9 and TRBJ2-2; D might be TRBD2 (6 bases). Germline V gene data show CDR1 as SEHNR and CDR2 as FQNEAQ (reference sequence). The CDR3 has 16 residues. Trimming cost V 2 bases and J 3 bases, with 13 bases left between them. Written as DNA, the CDR3 is TGTGCCAGCAGCTTATCCCAAACTAGCTACACCGGGGAGCTGTTTTTT. Amino acids: CASSLSQTSYTGELFF.

The V and J genes are TRBV28 and TRBJ1-1; possibly TRBD1 for D (5 bases). This CDR3 contains 15 residues. Germline CDR1 and CDR2: MDHEN and SYDVKM. Trimming pared 5 bases from V and 4 bases from J, leaving 17 bases between. The DNA for the CDR3 is TGTGCCAGCAGTCCACAGGCGGGACTCGCCACTGAAGCTTTCTTT. As protein: CASSPQAGLATEAFF.

The V gene is TRBV3-1 (or the pseudogene TRBV3-2), the J gene TRBJ1-1, with D maybe TRBD1 (6 bases). The CDR3 is 14 residues long. V gave up 2 bases and J gave up 3 bases, with 10 bases separating them. CDR1 LGHDT and CDR2 YNNKEL come from the germline V gene (reference sequence). For the CDR3, the DNA is TGTGCCAGCAGCCAAACCGGGACATACACTGAAGCTTTCTTT. It encodes CASSQTGTYTEAFF.

This clone has only a few counts. V gene TRBV27 combines with J gene TRBJ1-3; D might be TRBD1 (6 bases). The germline V gene has CDR1 MNHEY and CDR2 SMNVEV (reference sequence). Trimming shortened V by 5 bases and J by 0 bases, and 11 bases separated the two germline ends. The CDR3 consists of 15 residues. DNA for the CDR3: TGTGCCAGCAGTCCGGACAGATCCTCTGGAAACACCATATATTTT. This codes for CASSPDRSSGNTIYF.

J is TRBJ1-1 and V is TRBV3-1 (or the pseudogene TRBV3-2), with 7 bases lining up with TRBD1. With V trimmed by 4 bases and J by 1 base, 3 bases remained unmatched. Germline CDR1 reads LGHDT; CDR2 reads YNNKEL (reference sequence). The CDR3 extends over 14 amino acids. The CDR3 nucleotides are TGTGCCAGCAGCCCCAGGGGGGAGAACACTGAAGCTTTCTTT. Translated: CASSPRGENTEAFF.

This clone was detected only once. This chain links TRBV2 with TRBJ1-5; D is ambiguous. V was cut by 6 bases and J by 13 bases, with 13 bases left in between. The CDR3 is 11 amino acids. Germline-derived CDR1 and CDR2 are SNHLY and FYNNEI. Here the CDR3 reads CASSSGGLQHF. The CDR3 DNA reads as TGTGCCAGCAGCAGCGGAGGCCTGCAGCATTTT.